The 20 T cell receptor beta chains listed next were all sequenced from one sample in a study of T cell repertoires in cytomegalovirus infection. TCRdb re-analysed the reads in MiXCR, keeping a single row per CDR3 protein. The sample records around 450,000 distinct CDR3 sequences, about 11% being singletons. The sequenced material came from PBMCs. The source of these receptors is a human donor in good health (CMV status not recorded). Some clones in this sample may be carry-over from other donors' samples.

This clonotype was detected many times. V gene TRBV11-2 combines with J gene TRBJ1-2, with D perhaps matching TRBD1 (5 bases). From germline, CDR1 is SGHAT and CDR2 FQNNGV. Trimming cost V 5 bases and J 5 bases, with 6 bases left between them. The length of the CDR3 is 11 residues. CDR3 DNA: TGTGCCAGCAGCGCAGGGTATGGCTACACCTTC. This codes for CASSAGYGYTF.

This clonotype came up many times. The chain uses TRBV20-1 and TRBJ2-3; 11 bases match TRBD2. Germline CDR1 is DFQATT and CDR2 is SNEGSKA (reference sequence). This CDR3 is built from 15 residues. V dropped 1 base and J dropped 4; count of bases not matched to a gene: 4. The CDR3 spells CSARAGTSGADTQYF. As DNA, the CDR3 is TGCAGTGCTAGAGCCGGGACTAGCGGAGCAGATACGCAGTATTTT.

CDR3 coding DNA: TGCAGTGCTTCCAACCCAACTACAGGGTGGAATTCACCCCTCCACTTT. It yields the protein CSASNPTTGWNSPLHF. This rearrangement joins TRBV20-1 to TRBJ1-6; maybe TRBD1 (6 bases). V lost 5 bases, J lost 7 bases, and 21 bases lay in between. The CDR3 loop spans 16 amino acids. Germline V gene data show CDR1 as DFQATT and CDR2 as SNEGSKA (reference sequence).

This clonotype was seen ten or more times. The chain uses TRBV11-2 and TRBJ2-5, with TRBD2 matching over 7 bases. The CDR3 contains 15 residues. CDR1 is SGHAT and CDR2 is FQNNGV in the germline V gene. The junction had 6 bases not matched to a gene; V was cut back by 1 base and J by 4 bases. The CDR3 nucleotides read TGTGCCAGCAGCTTAGCGGGAGGCATACTAGAGACCCAGTACTTC. Translation: CASSLAGGILETQYF.

This clonotype showed up many times. The chain combines TRBV7-2 with TRBJ2-3; 9 nucleotides line up with TRBD2. Germline loops: CDR1 SGHTA, CDR2 FQGNSA. The length of the CDR3 is 16 residues. Losses at the gene ends were 5 bases for V and 0 bases for J; bases not matched to a gene: 6. The CDR3 bases are TGTGCCAGCAGCCCAGGGACTAGCAGAAGCACAGATACGCAGTATTTT. It specifies CASSPGTSRSTDTQYF.

This clonotype was seen repeatedly, ten times or more. The V gene is TRBV12-3 or TRBV12-4, the J gene TRBJ1-5; 7 nucleotides line up with TRBD1. The trim removed 4 bases at V and 1 base at J, leaving 7 bases unmatched. The CDR3 runs 16 residues. CDR3 in DNA: TGTGCCAGCAGTTCATACAGGGGAAAGAGCAATCAGCCCCAGCATTTT. Amino acids: CASSSYRGKSNQPQHF.

This clonotype was counted a single time. A single base separates this from a much larger clone, so it may be a read error. J is TRBJ1-1 and V is TRBV7-9; D might be TRBD1 (5 bases). The CDR3 is 14 residues long. The germline V and J ends were trimmed by 5 bases and 4 bases, with 14 bases remaining between them. The germline gives CDR1 SEHNR, CDR2 FQNEAQ (reference sequence). Here the CDR3 reads CASSKTVGRTEAFF. CDR3 sequence (DNA): TGTGCCAGCAGCAAAACGGTGGGGCGCACTGAAGCTTTCTTT.

There are many counts of this clonotype. The genes are TRBV7-2 and TRBJ2-5; D is unresolved. The V and J ends lost 5 bases and 9 bases respectively, with 10 bases between them. Germline CDR1 is SGHTA and CDR2 is FQGNSA. This CDR3 has 11 amino acids. Here the CDR3 DNA reads TGTGCCAGCAGCGCCGCGGTGGCCCAGTACTTC. Encoded protein: CASSAAVAQYF.

This clonotype was detected ten times or more. The chain combines TRBV7-8 with TRBJ2-1, with a weak D call TRBD1 (6 bases). CDR3 size: 15 residues. Trimming took off 5 bases at V and 6 bases at J, with 17 bases between the two ends. Germline CDR1 is SGHVS and CDR2 is FQNEAQ. As DNA, the CDR3 is TGTGCCAGCAGCCCCCCCTCACCGGACAGCAATGAGCAGTTCTTC. Its protein product is CASSPPSPDSNEQFF.

The chain employs TRBV29-1 and TRBJ1-2; perhaps TRBD1 as D (5 bases). CDR3 size: 12 residues. The germline gives CDR1 SQVTM, CDR2 ANQGSEA. CDR3 DNA: TGCACCGTGAAAGGGGATGACTATGGCTACACCTTC. This gives the protein CTVKGDDYGYTF.

Many counts were recorded for this clonotype. V gene TRBV28 combines with J gene TRBJ2-5; D is ambiguous. Germline V CDR1 and CDR2: MDHEN, SYDVKM. The CDR3 totals 11 residues. The V and J ends lost 6 bases and 0 bases respectively, with 2 bases between them. The CDR3 region has the DNA TGTGCCAGCAGGGACCAAGAGACCCAGTACTTC. Translating gives CASRDQETQYF.

The table lists this clonotype with a count of one. The V call is TRBV19, the J call TRBJ2-5; 8 bases match TRBD1. This CDR3 contains 16 residues. The junction had 16 bases not matched to a gene; V was cut back by 6 bases and J by 7 bases. Per germline, CDR1 LNHDA and CDR2 SQIVND (reference sequence). The DNA of the CDR3 is TGTGCCAGTAGCCCCCTACCGGGACAGGACCTATGGACCCAGTACTTC. It encodes CASSPLPGQDLWTQYF.

There are a few counts of this clonotype. V and J are TRBV12-3 or TRBV12-4 and TRBJ2-7; the D gene is possibly TRBD2 (6 bases). Trimming shortened V by 6 bases and J by 8 bases, and 17 bases separated the two germline ends. The CDR3 has 13 residues. For the CDR3, the DNA is TGTGCCAGCAGACTGACCGGCGGGAAAAAGCAGTACTTC. Its translation is CASRLTGGKKQYF.

The chain links TRBV20-1 to TRBJ2-2; TRBD1 aligns across 8 bases. The CDR3 loop spans 18 amino acids. V lost 5 bases to trimming and J lost 1 base; unmatched junction nucleotides: 15. CDR1 DFQATT and CDR2 SNEGSKA come from the germline V gene (reference sequence). The DNA of the CDR3 is TGCAGTGCTTATTTACCGGGACAGGCTAACAAGAACACCGGGGAGCTGTTTTTT. It codes for CSAYLPGQANKNTGELFF.

V gene TRBV5-6 combines with J gene TRBJ1-1, with D perhaps TRBD1 (5 bases). V was cut by 5 bases and J by 7 bases, with 15 bases left in between. The CDR3 has 13 residues. CDR1 is SGHDT, CDR2 YYEEEE, per germline. The CDR3 reads CASRPDIDSEAFF. CDR3 DNA: TGTGCCAGCAGACCCGACATTGACAGTGAAGCTTTCTTT. The full variable domain, its missing parts supplied by reference TRBV5-6 and TRBJ1-1, is DAGVTQSPTHLIKTRGQQVTLRCSPKSGHDTVSWYQQALGQGPQFIFQYYEEEERQRGNFPDRFSGHQFPNYSSELNVNALLLGDSALYLCASRPDIDSEAFFGQGTRLTVV.

This clonotype appeared many times. The chain has TRBV6-5 and TRBJ1-5; D unresolved. Germline V gene data show CDR1 as MNHEY and CDR2 as SVGAGI. This CDR3 spans 13 amino acids. V lost 4 bases, J lost 7 bases, and 11 bases lay in between. The DNA for the CDR3 is TGTGCCAGCAGTTGGGCGTTAGAACAGCCCCAGCATTTT. It encodes CASSWALEQPQHF.

In its sample, this clonotype was seen many times. The V call is TRBV7-2, the J call TRBJ1-1, with D uncertain. Looked up from germline, CDR1 is SGHTA and CDR2 is FQGNSA. This CDR3 contains 16 residues. Trimming stripped 2 bases from V and 0 bases from J, with 13 bases between. The CDR3 nucleotides are TGTGCCAGCAGCTTACTACAGCCATATATGAACACTGAAGCTTTCTTT. It specifies CASSLLQPYMNTEAFF.

This clonotype was seen many times. The rearrangement uses TRBV12-3 or TRBV12-4 and TRBJ1-6; D gene ambiguous. The CDR3 is 15 amino acids. The V end lost 6 bases, the J end lost 0 bases, and 9 bases lay between the germline ends. DNA of the CDR3: TGTGCCAGCAGCCGTCCGGGCTCCTATAATTCACCCCTCCACTTT. Translated, it gives CASSRPGSYNSPLHF.

For this clonotype: This could be a read error, since a much larger clone is one nucleotide away. The rearrangement uses TRBV2 and TRBJ2-5; 9 bases line up with TRBD2. V was pared by 8 bases and J by 1 base, with 8 bases of the junction left unmatched. CDR1 SNHLY and CDR2 FYNNEI come from the germline V gene. The CDR3 has 15 amino acids. CDR3 sequence reads: CASLGGSGGQETQYF. CDR3 nucleotides: TGTGCCAGCCTGGGGGGTAGCGGGGGCCAAGAGACCCAGTACTTC.

This clonotype showed up many times. The genes are TRBV7-8 and TRBJ2-3, with 7 positions matching TRBD1. The J segment lost 5 bases and the V segment lost 0 bases, leaving 2 bases of the junction unmatched. The CDR3 runs to 14 residues. The germline CDR1 and CDR2 sequences are SGHVS and FQNEAQ. The CDR3: CASSLAGGRDTQYF. As DNA, the CDR3 is TGTGCCAGCAGCTTAGCAGGGGGCAGAGATACGCAGTATTTT. The variable domain in full, completed from reference TRBV7-8 and TRBJ2-3, reads GAGVSQSPRYKVAKRGQDVALRCDPISGHVSLFWYQQALGQGPEFLTYFQNEAQLDKSGLPSDRFFAERPEGSVSTLKIQRTQQEDSAVYLCASSLAGGRDTQYFGPGTRLTVL.